The entry that follows covers one TCR beta chain sequence. The repertoire was sequenced with immunoSEQ multiplex PCR; TCRdb's copy has only in-frame clones and lacks some. The table includes tens of thousands of clones, roughly two thirds detected once. The data derive from a study of T cell clones after liver transplantation. Germline CDR1 reads MNHNY; CDR2 reads SVGAGI (reference sequence). This CDR3 region has 14 residues. Trimming stripped 2 bases from V and 1 base from J, with 7 bases between. The receptor was isolated from a human donor who received a liver transplant. The rearrangement links TRBV6-6 to TRBJ2-3; D uncertain. The sequencing used CD4+ T cells from blood, collected before liver transplant. CDR3 coding DNA: TGTGCCAGCAGTTACCCCGGAGGCACAGATACGCAGTATTTT. Its translation: CASSYPGGTDTQYF.